This T cell receptor (beta chain) was captured in a study of blood T cell repertoires in COVID-19. About the study: Researchers got acute and convalescent COVID-19 samples from the United States, Italy and Spain.

Here immunoSEQ multiplex PCR was the method, and the copy in TCRdb shows in-frame clones only, minus some. The sample contains about 140,000 clones, roughly 85% of which appear only once. Trimming shortened V by 7 bases and J by 0 bases, and 14 bases separated the two germline ends. The length of the CDR3 is 15 residues. CDR1 SGHRS and CDR2 YFSETQ come from the germline V gene. The TCR comes from a man aged 60 to 75 with acute or convalescent COVID-19. The chain recombines TRBV5-1 with TRBJ2-1, with D tentatively TRBD1 (5 bases). The sequencing input was peripheral blood. In nucleotides, the CDR3 is TGCGCCAGCTCCTTAGGGGTCTTCTCCTACAATGAGCAGTTCTTC. Its protein is CASSLGVFSYNEQFF.